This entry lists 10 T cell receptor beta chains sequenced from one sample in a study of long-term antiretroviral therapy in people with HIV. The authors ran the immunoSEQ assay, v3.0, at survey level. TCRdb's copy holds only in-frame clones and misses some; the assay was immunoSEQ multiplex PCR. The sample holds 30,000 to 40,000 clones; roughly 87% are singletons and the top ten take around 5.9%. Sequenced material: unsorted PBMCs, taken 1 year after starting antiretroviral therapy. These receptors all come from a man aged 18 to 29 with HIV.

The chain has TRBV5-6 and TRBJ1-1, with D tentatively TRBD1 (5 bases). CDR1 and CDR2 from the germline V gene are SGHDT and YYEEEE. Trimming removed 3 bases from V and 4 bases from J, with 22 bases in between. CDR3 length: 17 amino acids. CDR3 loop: CASSSNPGGTKTTEAFF. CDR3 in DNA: TGTGCCAGCAGCTCTAACCCCGGAGGGACGAAGACCACTGAAGCTTTCTTT.

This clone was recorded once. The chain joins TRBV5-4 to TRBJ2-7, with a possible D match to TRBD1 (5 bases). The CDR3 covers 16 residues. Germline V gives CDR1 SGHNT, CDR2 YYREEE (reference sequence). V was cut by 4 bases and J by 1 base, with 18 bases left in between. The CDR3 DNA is TGTGCCAGCAGCCCCCAGGGCACCCTCGCTTCCTACGAGCAGTACTTC. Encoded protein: CASSPQGTLASYEQYF.

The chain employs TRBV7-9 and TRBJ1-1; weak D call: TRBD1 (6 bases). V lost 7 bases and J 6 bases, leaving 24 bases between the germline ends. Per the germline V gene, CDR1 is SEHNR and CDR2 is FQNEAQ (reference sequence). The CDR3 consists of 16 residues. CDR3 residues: CASTLPADGGGSEAFF. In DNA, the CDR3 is TGTGCCAGCACCCTCCCCGCGGACGGGGGCGGGTCTGAAGCTTTCTTT.

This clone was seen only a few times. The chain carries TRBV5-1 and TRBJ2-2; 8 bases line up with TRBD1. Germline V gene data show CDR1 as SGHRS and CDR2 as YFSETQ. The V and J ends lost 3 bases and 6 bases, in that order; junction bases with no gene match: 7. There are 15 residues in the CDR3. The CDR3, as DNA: TGCGCCAGCAGCTCTGACAGGGGCTGGGCCGGGGAGCTGTTTTTT. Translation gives CASSSDRGWAGELFF.

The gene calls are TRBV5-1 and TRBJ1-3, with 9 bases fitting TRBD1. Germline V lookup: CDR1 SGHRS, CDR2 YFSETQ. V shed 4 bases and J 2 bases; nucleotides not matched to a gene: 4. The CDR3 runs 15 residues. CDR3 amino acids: CASSQDRGTGNTIYF. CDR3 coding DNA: TGCGCCAGCAGCCAGGACAGGGGAACTGGAAACACCATATATTTT.

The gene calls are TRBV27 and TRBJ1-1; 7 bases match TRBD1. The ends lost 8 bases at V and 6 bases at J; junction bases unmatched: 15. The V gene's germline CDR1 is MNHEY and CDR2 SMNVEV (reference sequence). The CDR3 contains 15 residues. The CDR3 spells CASSDRTPWVSEAFF. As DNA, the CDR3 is TGTGCCAGCTCGGACAGGACCCCTTGGGTCTCTGAAGCTTTCTTT.

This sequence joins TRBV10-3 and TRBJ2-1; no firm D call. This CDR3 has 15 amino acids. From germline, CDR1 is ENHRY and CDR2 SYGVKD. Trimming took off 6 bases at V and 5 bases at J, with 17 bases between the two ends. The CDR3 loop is CAISQPTGPNNEQFF. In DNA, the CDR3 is TGTGCCATCAGCCAACCAACGGGCCCAAACAATGAGCAGTTCTTC.

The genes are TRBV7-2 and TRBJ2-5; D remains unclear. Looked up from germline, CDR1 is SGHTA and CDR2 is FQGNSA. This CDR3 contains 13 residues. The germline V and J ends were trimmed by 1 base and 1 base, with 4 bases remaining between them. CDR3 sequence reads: CASSLERQETQYF. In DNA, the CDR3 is TGTGCCAGCAGCTTAGAGCGCCAAGAGACCCAGTACTTC. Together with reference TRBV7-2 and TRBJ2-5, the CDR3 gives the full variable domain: GAGVSQSPSNKVTEKGKDVELRCDPISGHTALYWYRQSLGQGLEFLIYFQGNSAPDKSGLPSDRFSAERTGGSVSTLTIQRTQQEDSAVYLCASSLERQETQYFGPGTRLLVL.

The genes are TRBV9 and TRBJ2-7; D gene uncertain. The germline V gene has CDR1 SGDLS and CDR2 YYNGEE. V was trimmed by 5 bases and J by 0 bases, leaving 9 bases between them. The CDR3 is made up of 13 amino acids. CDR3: CASRDPNSYEQYF. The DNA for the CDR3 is TGTGCCAGCAGGGACCCGAACTCCTACGAGCAGTACTTC. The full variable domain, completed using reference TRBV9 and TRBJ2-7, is DSGVTQTPKHLITATGQRVTLRCSPRSGDLSVYWYQQSLDQGLQFLIQYYNGEERAKGNILERFSAQQFPDLHSELNLSSLELGDSALYFCASRDPNSYEQYFGPGTRLTVT.

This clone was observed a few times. Here the CDR3 DNA reads TGTGCCAGCAGCTTCGACACCGGGGAGCTGTTTTTT. This translates into CASSFDTGELFF. The gene calls are TRBV5-6 and TRBJ2-2; no reliable D call. The V gene lost 2 bases and the J gene lost 3 bases, with 2 bases spanning the gap. This CDR3 contains 12 residues. CDR1 is SGHDT and CDR2 is YYEEEE in the germline V gene.